The entry that follows covers one T cell receptor (beta chain) sequence. The antigen is unknown. This sample was taken from a study of blood T cells in healthy people across ages. Study results and limitations: Higher diversity and more naive CD4+ cells were features of long-lived donors, compared to aged donors. Naive T cell percentage strongly correlated with TCR beta diversity.

The CDR3 has 15 residues. CDR1 and CDR2 (germline): SGHRS, YFSETQ. V was clipped by 5 bases and J by 4 bases, with 17 bases between them. Primed by a sample-barcoded 5' primer and a J-beta primer mix, a second PCR proceeded for about 7 to 11 cycles. Every single cDNA molecule received a tag from a template-switch adaptor with 12 random nucleotides. TCRdb processed the 5' RACE reads anew with MiXCR; each CDR3 protein has one entry. The profile shows 1.5 million to 2 million distinct CDR3 sequences, about 39% of them singletons. The sample taken for sequencing was blood. The V gene is TRBV5-1, the J gene TRBJ2-3; maybe TRBD1 (6 bases). The TCR sequence derives from a human donor in good health. The CDR3 protein is CASSPTGRGADTQYF. CDR3 coding DNA: TGCGCCAGCAGTCCAACAGGGCGAGGGGCAGATACGCAGTATTTT.